This entry features one T cell receptor (beta chain) sequence. This entry is derived from a study of blood T cell repertoires in COVID-19. About the study: COVID-19 samples collected from the United States, Italy and Spain covered acute and convalescent phases.

There are 16 residues in the CDR3. In germline, CDR1 is MNHEY, CDR2 SVGAGI. Trimming stripped 2 bases from V and 5 bases from J, with 18 bases between. Methods used by the authors: Reference gene primer amplification gave nucleated cell count estimates. Produced via immunoSEQ multiplex PCR; TCRdb's table is partial and in-frame only. Clone size and the V and J calls come from that table; the DNA yielded D and trimming. The sample consists of roughly 200,000 clones, about 85% of them appearing once. The TCR comes from an elderly woman with acute or convalescent COVID-19. Sequenced: peripheral blood. The chain employs TRBV6-5 and TRBJ1-2; possible D gene TRBD1, 5 bases. The CDR3 sequence is CASSYGRSAGQYGYTF. As DNA, the CDR3 is TGTGCCAGCAGTTACGGTCGGTCGGCTGGACAATATGGCTACACCTTC.